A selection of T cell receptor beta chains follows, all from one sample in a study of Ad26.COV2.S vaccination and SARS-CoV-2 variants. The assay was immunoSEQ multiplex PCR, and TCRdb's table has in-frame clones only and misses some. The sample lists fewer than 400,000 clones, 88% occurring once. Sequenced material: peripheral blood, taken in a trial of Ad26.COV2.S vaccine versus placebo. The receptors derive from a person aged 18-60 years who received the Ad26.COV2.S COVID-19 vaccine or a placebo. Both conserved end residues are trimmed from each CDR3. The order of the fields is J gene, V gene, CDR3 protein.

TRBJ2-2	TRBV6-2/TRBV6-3	ASSYTDRGIMLF
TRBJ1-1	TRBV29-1	SGEGLNTEAF
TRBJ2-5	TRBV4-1	ASSQLTERETQY
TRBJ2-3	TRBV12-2	ASRLALALVRPDTQY
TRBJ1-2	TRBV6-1	ASSEAVGRVGYGYT
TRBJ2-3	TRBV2	ASSSGGAGTDTQY
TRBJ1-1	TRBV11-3	ASSRDRNTEAF
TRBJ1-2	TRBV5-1	ASSLGQAGGGYT
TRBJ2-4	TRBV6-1	ASSEIGIRLAKNIQY
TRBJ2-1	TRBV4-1	ASSQVLLPQRYNEQF
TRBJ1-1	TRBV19	ASSIAIAGTFEAF
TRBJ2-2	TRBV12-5	ASGLETGSGTGELF
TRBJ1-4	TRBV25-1	ASSEYSAGDEKLF
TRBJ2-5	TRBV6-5	ASSGQLKETQY
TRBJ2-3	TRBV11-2	ASTLAGRDTQY
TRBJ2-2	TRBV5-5	ASSSQGSGELF
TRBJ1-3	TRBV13	ASSQQGSGNTIY
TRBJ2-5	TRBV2	ASSVQETQY
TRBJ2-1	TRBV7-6	ASSVTSGGANEQF
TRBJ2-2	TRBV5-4	ASSARGGGTGELF
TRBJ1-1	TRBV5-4	ASSLDRVGTEAF
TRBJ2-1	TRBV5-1	ASSLQGSSSYNEQF